Presented here are 20 T cell receptor beta chains from one specimen sequenced in a study of blood T cell repertoires in COVID-19. The data were produced by immunoSEQ multiplex PCR, yet TCRdb's version contains in-frame clones alone and is incomplete. The data hold under 95,000 clones, with approximately 90% observed a single time. Input material: peripheral blood. The receptors here all came from a man aged 50 to 60 with COVID-19, enrolled during active disease.

CDR3 loop: CATSDPSGGFGQFF. DNA for the CDR3: TGTGCCACCAGTGACCCTAGCGGGGGTTTCGGTCAGTTCTTC. The chain combines TRBV24-1 with TRBJ2-1; 10 bases fit TRBD2. The J segment lost 13 bases and the V segment lost 4 bases, leaving 9 bases of the junction unmatched. Germline CDR1 and CDR2: KGHDR and SFDVKD. The CDR3 loop spans 14 amino acids.

The chain recombines TRBV3-1 (or the pseudogene TRBV3-2) with TRBJ2-5; 12 positions match TRBD2. Per germline, CDR1 LGHDT and CDR2 YNNKEL (reference sequence). Unmatched junction bases numbered 12, after V lost 4 bases and J lost 6 bases. The CDR3 is made up of 17 amino acids. CDR3 in amino acids: CASSPSRTSGMIKTQYF. For the CDR3, the DNA is TGTGCCAGCAGCCCAAGTCGGACTAGCGGGATGATTAAGACCCAGTACTTC.

The chain couples TRBV15 to TRBJ2-2, with a possible D match to TRBD2 (5 bases). The CDR3 is 18 amino acids. Germline CDR1 LNHNV, CDR2 YYDKDF (reference sequence). The V end lost 3 bases, the J end lost 2 bases, and 19 bases lay between the germline ends. In nucleotides, the CDR3 is TGTGCCACCAGCAGGAGCGGCGGCCCACCCCGTAACACCGGGGAGCTGTTTTTT. Protein product: CATSRSGGPPRNTGELFF.

This rearrangement joins TRBV6-5 to TRBJ2-5, with a possible D match to TRBD1 (5 bases). Germline values: CDR1 MNHEY, CDR2 SVGAGI. The CDR3 totals 14 residues. Trimming left V 2 bases short and J 1 base short, with 8 bases between. CDR3 in DNA: TGTGCCAGCAGTTACAAGGGGTCCCAAGAGACCCAGTACTTC. Translating it yields CASSYKGSQETQYF.

This clone was recorded once. V gene TRBV7-2 combines with J gene TRBJ1-2, with D possibly TRBD1 on 5 matching bases. This CDR3 has 13 residues. The V gene lost 2 bases and the J gene lost 4 bases, with 8 bases spanning the gap. CDR1 and CDR2 from the germline V gene are SGHTA and FQGNSA. CDR3 bases: TGTGCCAGCAGCTTAAAGGGGTCCTATGGCTACACCTTC. As protein: CASSLKGSYGYTF. Variable domain in full (rest from reference TRBV7-2 and TRBJ1-2): GAGVSQSPSNKVTEKGKDVELRCDPISGHTALYWYRQSLGQGLEFLIYFQGNSAPDKSGLPSDRFSAERTGGSVSTLTIQRTQQEDSAVYLCASSLKGSYGYTFGSGTRLTVV.

J is TRBJ2-1 and V is TRBV6-2 or TRBV6-3, with 7 bases that match TRBD2. CDR3 length equals 15 residues. Looked up from germline, CDR1 is MNHEY and CDR2 is SVGEGT. V trimming: 3 bases; J trimming: 3 bases; junction bases outside the gene matches: 5. CDR3 coding DNA: TGTGCCAGCAGTTATCAGCGGGAAGACTACAATGAGCAGTTCTTC. This translates into CASSYQREDYNEQFF.

This clone was seen a handful of times. The gene calls are TRBV30 and TRBJ2-1; 10 nucleotides line up with TRBD2. The CDR3 loop spans 14 amino acids. The junction had 5 bases not matched to a gene; V was cut back by 6 bases and J by 3 bases. Germline V gives CDR1 GTSNPN, CDR2 SVGIG (reference sequence). CDR3 in amino acids: CACLRTSGYNEQFF. DNA for the CDR3: TGTGCCTGCCTCAGGACTAGCGGCTACAATGAGCAGTTCTTC.

V gene TRBV29-1 combines with J gene TRBJ2-5; 12 positions match TRBD2. Germline CDR1 SQVTM, CDR2 ANQGSEA. V lost 2 bases to trimming and J lost 5 bases; unmatched junction nucleotides: 6. This CDR3 region has 15 residues. The CDR3 DNA reads TGCAGCGTTGAACCTTTTCTAGCGGGAGGGGAGACCCAGTACTTC. Translation gives CSVEPFLAGGETQYF.

This clone was detected a few times. The genes are TRBV27 and TRBJ2-7, with D perhaps TRBD1 (6 bases). The length of the CDR3 is 14 residues. The V end was cut by 5 bases, the J end by 2 bases, with 13 bases between. In germline, CDR1 is MNHEY, CDR2 SMNVEV (reference sequence). The chain's CDR3 is CASSRAGTTYEQYF. The DNA for the CDR3 is TGTGCCAGCAGTAGAGCCGGGACAACCTACGAGCAGTACTTC.

This chain links TRBV11-1 with TRBJ1-1; no reliable D call. The CDR3 runs 14 residues. Germline assignment: CDR1 SGHAT and CDR2 FQDESV (reference sequence). Trimming removed 5 bases from V and 1 base from J, with 11 bases in between. The DNA for the CDR3 is TGTGCCAGCAGCATTCAATCCGGGAACACTGAAGCTTTCTTT. It is translated as CASSIQSGNTEAFF.

This clone showed up just once. The V call is TRBV30, the J call TRBJ1-2; 7 positions match TRBD1. The germline CDR1 and CDR2 sequences are GTSNPN and SVGIG (reference sequence). With V trimmed by 0 bases and J by 6 bases, 4 bases remained unmatched. There are 13 residues in the CDR3. CDR3 amino acids: CAWSVQGLDGYTF. In DNA form, the CDR3 reads TGTGCCTGGAGTGTACAGGGGCTTGATGGCTACACCTTC.

V and J are TRBV6-2 or TRBV6-3 and TRBJ2-2; 10 bases match TRBD1. CDR1 and CDR2 (germline): MNHEY, SVGEGT. The CDR3 loop spans 15 amino acids. Unmatched junction bases numbered 8, after V lost 6 bases and J lost 7 bases. DNA of the CDR3: TGTGCCAGCAGCGAGACAGGGGGCGTGGGCGGGGAGCTGTTTTTT. It encodes CASSETGGVGGELFF.

V gene TRBV29-1 combines with J gene TRBJ2-1; tentative D call: TRBD1 (6 bases). CDR3 length: 14 amino acids. The germline V and J ends were trimmed by 4 bases and 10 bases, with 20 bases remaining between them. Per germline, CDR1 SQVTM and CDR2 ANQGSEA. CDR3 bases: TGCAGCGTTGCCCCGGCGACAGGACCGGTAGAGCAGTTCTTC. It specifies CSVAPATGPVEQFF.

In the case of this clone: This specimen includes other DNA sequences encoding the same CDR3. The chain carries TRBV10-3 and TRBJ2-2; 14 bases line up with TRBD2. Germline CDR1 and CDR2: ENHRY and SYGVKD. This CDR3 is built from 19 residues. J lost 7 bases, V lost 6 bases, and 16 bases had no gene match. In nucleotides, the CDR3 is TGTGCCATCAGCGAGCTTCCCCTGACTAGCGGGAGGGCCGACGGGGAGCTGTTTTTT. Protein: CAISELPLTSGRADGELFF.

The CDR3 sequence is CASSFQENTEAFF. CDR3 nucleotide sequence: TGTGCCAGCAGCTTCCAGGAGAACACTGAAGCTTTCTTT. The chain is built from TRBV11-2 and TRBJ1-1; D unclear. CDR3 length: 13 residues. V dropped 3 bases and J dropped 1 base, with 6 bases sitting between them. In germline, CDR1 is SGHAT, CDR2 FQNNGV. Full variable domain (remainder filled in from reference TRBV11-2 and TRBJ1-1): EAGVAQSPRYKIIEKRQSVAFWCNPISGHATLYWYQQILGQGPKLLIQFQNNGVVDDSQLPKDRFSAERLKGVDSTLKIQPAKLEDSAVYLCASSFQENTEAFFGQGTRLTVV.

This clone was counted a few times. The rearrangement links TRBV10-3 to TRBJ2-2; D may be TRBD2 (6 bases). CDR1 is ENHRY and CDR2 is SYGVKD in the germline V gene. The V gene lost 9 bases and the J gene lost 4 bases, with 12 bases spanning the gap. The CDR3 has 13 residues. CDR3 in amino acids: CAIERATTGELFF. The DNA for the CDR3 is TGTGCCATTGAGCGGGCGACCACCGGGGAGCTGTTTTTT.

The chain employs TRBV30 and TRBJ2-4; 8 bases are shared with TRBD1. This CDR3 comprises 18 residues. The germline gives CDR1 GTSNPN, CDR2 SVGIG (reference sequence). V was clipped by 3 bases and J by 1 base; unmatched bases: 14. The CDR3 DNA is TGTGCCTGGAGGATTAGGGACAGGCCCGTGGGGGCCAAAAACATTCAGTACTTC. This sequence encodes CAWRIRDRPVGAKNIQYF. Combining the CDR3 with reference TRBV30 and TRBJ2-4 gives the whole variable domain SQTIHQWPATLVQPVGSPLSLECTVEGTSNPNLYWYRQAAGRGLQLLFYSVGIGQISSEVPQNLSASRPQDRQFILSSKKLLLSDSGFYLCAWRIRDRPVGAKNIQYFGAGTRLSVL.

V and J are TRBV7-9 and TRBJ2-1; the match to TRBD1 covers 12 bases. CDR3 size: 17 residues. Germline V lookup: CDR1 SEHNR, CDR2 FQNEAQ (reference sequence). V lost 5 bases to trimming and J lost 7 bases; unmatched junction nucleotides: 12. DNA of the CDR3: TGTGCCAGCAGCCCCCCCTCCCGGGACAGGGGGCAGAATGAGCAGTTCTTC. Its protein is CASSPPSRDRGQNEQFF. Combining the CDR3 with reference TRBV7-9 and TRBJ2-1 gives the whole variable domain DTGVSQNPRHKITKRGQNVTFRCDPISEHNRLYWYRQTLGQGPEFLTYFQNEAQLEKSRLLSDRFSAERPKGSFSTLEIQRTEQGDSAMYLCASSPPSRDRGQNEQFFGPGTRLTVL.

This clone was counted once. The rearrangement uses TRBV20-1 and TRBJ2-7; the D gene is possibly TRBD1 (6 bases). CDR3 length equals 15 residues. Germline loops: CDR1 DFQATT, CDR2 SNEGSKA (reference sequence). The germline V and J ends were trimmed by 3 bases and 2 bases, with 17 bases remaining between them. The CDR3 sequence: CSASEIRTEPYEQYF. For the CDR3, the DNA is TGCAGTGCTAGTGAGATTAGGACAGAGCCCTACGAGCAGTACTTC.

This chain uses TRBV7-9 with TRBJ1-6; unclear D gene. The V gene lost 4 bases and the J gene lost 8 bases, with 12 bases spanning the gap. CDR3 length: 14 amino acids. The germline V gene has CDR1 SEHNR and CDR2 FQNEAQ (reference sequence). Here the CDR3 DNA reads TGTGCCAGCAGCTCATCACAGCTGGATTCACCCCTCCACTTT. Its translation: CASSSSQLDSPLHF.